This T cell receptor beta chain was recorded in a study of identical twins. Via MiXCR, TCRdb re-called the 5' RACE reads, giving one row per CDR3 protein. The sample holds roughly 1,500,000 distinct CDR3 sequences, about 32% seen once. A remark on this clonotype: The antigen remains undetermined.

Per the germline V gene, CDR1 is SGHAT and CDR2 is FQNNGV. CDR3 size: 15 residues. J lost 3 bases, V lost 4 bases, and 8 bases had no gene match. Overall study findings and caveats: Cross-sectional statistical analysis was relied on for the conclusions, without the same donors being followed.

V usage is TRBV11-2 and J usage is TRBJ2-7; 8 nucleotides align to TRBD1. The TCR was taken from a newborn girl in good health. Sequencing was performed on cord blood. Here the CDR3 reads CASSWRRDRHYEQYF. Here the CDR3 DNA reads TGTGCCAGCAGCTGGCGCCGGGACAGGCACTACGAGCAGTACTTC.